A single sample is the source of the 20 T cell receptor beta chains below, sequenced in a study of chronic HIV infection and antiretroviral therapy. TCRdb passed the 5' RACE reads through MiXCR, listing each CDR3 protein once. The sample records approximately 47,000 distinct CDR3 sequences, 19% being singletons. The material sequenced was peripheral blood. These receptors all come from an adult who had HIV and had not received antiretroviral therapy, or was an uninfected healthy control (not recorded which).

The chain is built from TRBV12-3 or TRBV12-4 and TRBJ2-3, with a weak D call TRBD2 (5 bases). The CDR3 has 15 amino acids. Trimming stripped 2 bases from V and 1 base from J, with 10 bases between. This chain's CDR3 is CASSLYGSGTDTQYF. DNA of the CDR3: TGTGCCAGCAGTTTATATGGTAGCGGCACAGATACGCAGTATTTT.

V and J are TRBV12-3 or TRBV12-4 and TRBJ2-7; D might be TRBD2 (6 bases). The germline V and J ends were trimmed by 5 bases and 0 bases, with 14 bases remaining between them. This CDR3 comprises 15 residues. This chain's CDR3 is CASSPLSGLSYEQYF. The CDR3 DNA reads TGTGCCAGCAGTCCCCTTAGCGGACTCTCCTACGAGCAGTACTTC.

This clonotype was observed a handful of times. The chain employs TRBV28 and TRBJ1-4; TRBD1 agrees at 7 bases. The CDR3 is 14 amino acids. V was clipped by 4 bases and J by 4 bases; unmatched bases: 3. The germline gives CDR1 MDHEN, CDR2 SYDVKM. The CDR3 reads CASSSGTVNEKLFF. The CDR3 nucleotides are TGTGCCAGCAGTTCCGGGACAGTTAATGAAAAACTGTTTTTT.

There are a few counts of this clonotype. The gene calls are TRBV12-3 or TRBV12-4 and TRBJ2-6; the match to TRBD1 covers 8 bases. V trimming: 3 bases; J trimming: 0 bases; junction bases outside the gene matches: 13. The CDR3 consists of 20 residues. In DNA, the CDR3 is TGTGCCAGCAGTTTGCGGCAGGGGGCAGCCATTAGCTCTGGGGCCAACGTCCTGACTTTC. It is translated as CASSLRQGAAISSGANVLTF.

The chain uses TRBV9 and TRBJ2-7, with 8 bases fitting TRBD1. Germline-derived CDR1 and CDR2 are SGDLS and YYNGEE. V shed 4 bases, J shed 3 bases, and the junction held 9 bases outside the gene matches. The CDR3 contains 15 residues. CDR3 sequence: CASSFRTGTVYEQYF. The CDR3 bases are TGTGCCAGCAGCTTCCGGACAGGGACGGTCTACGAGCAGTACTTC.

The CDR3 loop reads CASRRRAGGQPQHF. CDR3 coding DNA: TGCGCCAGCAGGCGGAGAGCAGGGGGACAGCCCCAGCATTTT. V gene TRBV5-1 combines with J gene TRBJ1-5, with 7 bases matching TRBD1. This CDR3 contains 14 residues. Germline V gene lookup returns CDR1 SGHRS and CDR2 YFSETQ. Trimming at V came to 5 bases and at J to 7 bases, leaving 9 bases not matched to a gene.

A few counts support this clonotype. V gene TRBV24-1 combines with J gene TRBJ1-1; D gene unclear. The CDR3 length is 13 residues. Looked up from germline, CDR1 is KGHDR and CDR2 is SFDVKD. The ends were cut back, 4 bases at V and 4 bases at J, with 9 bases in the middle. CDR3 region: CATSDLWGTEAFF. The CDR3 DNA follows: TGTGCCACCAGTGACCTCTGGGGCACTGAAGCTTTCTTT.

This clonotype was counted a few times. The V gene is TRBV6-2 or TRBV6-3, the J gene TRBJ2-7; D tentatively fits TRBD1 or TRBD2 (5 bases each). The CDR3 is made up of 15 amino acids. CDR1 MNHEY and CDR2 SVGEGT come from the germline V gene. V lost 8 bases and J 4 bases, leaving 21 bases between the germline ends. Here the CDR3 reads CASGRPGTKAYEQYF. The CDR3 nucleotides are TGTGCCAGCGGCCGCCCCGGGACGAAAGCTTACGAGCAGTACTTC.

This clonotype was detected only a few times. The rearrangement uses TRBV9 and TRBJ1-1, with TRBD1 matching 8 bases. Trimming cost V 4 bases and J 1 base; bases outside gene matches: 6. There are 15 residues in the CDR3. The germline V gene encodes CDR1 SGDLS and CDR2 YYNGEE. The CDR3 loop reads CASSPGGRGNTEAFF. CDR3 DNA sequence: TGTGCCAGCAGCCCAGGGGGCCGGGGGAACACTGAAGCTTTCTTT.

The chain carries TRBV2 and TRBJ1-5; no clear D gene. The CDR3 sequence is 16 residues long. Germline V gene data show CDR1 as SNHLY and CDR2 as FYNNEI. V lost 1 base and J lost 0, with 10 bases in between. The CDR3 nucleotides read TGTGCCAGCAGTGAAGACAGCTTTTATAGCAATCAGCCCCAGCATTTT. Its protein is CASSEDSFYSNQPQHF.

The chain couples TRBV28 to TRBJ1-2, with a possible D match to TRBD1 (5 bases). This CDR3 spans 12 amino acids. V was clipped by 6 bases and J by 8 bases, with 13 bases between them. CDR1 MDHEN and CDR2 SYDVKM come from the germline V gene. DNA for the CDR3: TGTGCCAGCAGCTTAGACAGAGGCGGCTACACCTTC. It codes for CASSLDRGGYTF.

The table lists this clonotype with a few counts. The J gene is TRBJ2-3, the V gene TRBV29-1, with no clear D. V lost 1 base and J lost 5, with 4 bases in between. The CDR3 runs to 11 residues. Germline V gives CDR1 SQVTM, CDR2 ANQGSEA. The CDR3 spells CSVEGVDTQYF. The CDR3, as DNA: TGCAGCGTTGAAGGGGTAGATACGCAGTATTTT.

The V call is TRBV6-5, the J call TRBJ1-1, with a possible D match to TRBD1 (5 bases). The germline gives CDR1 MNHEY, CDR2 SVGAGI. The V end was cut by 6 bases, the J end by 5 bases, with 19 bases between. The CDR3 is 15 amino acids. The CDR3 loop is CASRGRGGRGTEAFF. In DNA form, the CDR3 reads TGTGCCAGCAGGGGACGGGGGGGTAGAGGGACTGAAGCTTTCTTT.

The chain recombines TRBV29-1 with TRBJ1-2, with D perhaps matching TRBD1 (5 bases). Trimming took off 3 bases at V and 3 bases at J, with 14 bases between the two ends. The germline V gene encodes CDR1 SQVTM and CDR2 ANQGSEA. The CDR3 has 14 residues. The CDR3 sequence is CSVEGQGVDYGYTF. DNA for the CDR3: TGCAGCGTTGAGGGCCAGGGCGTCGACTATGGCTACACCTTC. Full variable domain (missing parts from reference TRBV29-1 and TRBJ1-2): SAVISQKPSRDICQRGTSLTIQCQVDSQVTMMFWYRQQPGQSLTLIATANQGSEATYESGFVIDKFPISRPNLTFSTLTVSNMSPEDSSIYLCSVEGQGVDYGYTFGSGTRLTVV.

This clonotype has just a few counts. CDR3 nucleotide sequence: TGTGCCAGCAGTTTAGGAGGGGGTAACGAGCAGTTCTTC. It codes for CASSLGGGNEQFF. This chain joins TRBV12-3 or TRBV12-4 and TRBJ2-1; the D gene is possibly TRBD1 (6 bases). The germline V and J ends were trimmed by 1 base and 10 bases, with 11 bases remaining between them. This CDR3 spans 13 amino acids.

This clonotype came up a few times. V and J are TRBV29-1 and TRBJ2-2, with D possibly called TRBD1 or TRBD2 (5 bases each). Germline V gene sequence: CDR1 SQVTM, CDR2 ANQGSEA. The V and J ends lost 4 bases and 3 bases respectively, with 12 bases between them. The CDR3 covers 14 residues. The CDR3, as DNA: TGCAGCGTTGTGGGGCGAGGGTACACCGGGGAGCTGTTTTTT. It encodes CSVVGRGYTGELFF.

The table lists this clonotype with many counts. This chain joins TRBV20-1 and TRBJ2-7, with 8 bases fitting TRBD2. The CDR3 runs 15 residues. Germline V gives CDR1 DFQATT, CDR2 SNEGSKA (reference sequence). The junction had 7 bases not matched to a gene; V was cut back by 0 bases and J by 3 bases. The CDR3 DNA sequence: TGCAGTGCTAGAGATCGGAGTAGCGGGAACTACGAGCAGTACTTC. It codes for CSARDRSSGNYEQYF.

This clonotype was seen a few times. The chain carries TRBV29-1 and TRBJ1-1, with 9 bases aligning to TRBD1. Trimming removed 7 bases from V and 1 base from J; junction bases left unmatched: 10. Germline V gene data show CDR1 as SQVTM and CDR2 as ANQGSEA. The CDR3 is made up of 15 amino acids. CDR3 DNA: TGCAGCGCCCAAAGGACAGGGGTGTGGAACACTGAAGCTTTCTTT. Its protein product is CSAQRTGVWNTEAFF.

This clonotype turned up a few times. In DNA form, the CDR3 reads TGTGCCAGCAGTTTGACGCCCCAGGCGCAGTATTTT. It translates to CASSLTPQAQYF. This rearrangement joins TRBV12-3 or TRBV12-4 to TRBJ2-3; D is unresolved. With 3 bases removed from V and 10 bases from J, the gap between germline ends came to 11 bases. The CDR3 runs 12 residues.

The DNA of the CDR3 is TGTGCCAGCAGTCGAGCGGGAGAGGCCGATACGCAGTATTTT. Translation gives CASSRAGEADTQYF. The chain combines TRBV7-9 with TRBJ2-3, with 8 bases that match TRBD2. The CDR3 is 14 residues long. V shed 6 bases and J 6 bases; nucleotides not matched to a gene: 8. The germline gives CDR1 SEHNR, CDR2 FQNEAQ (reference sequence).